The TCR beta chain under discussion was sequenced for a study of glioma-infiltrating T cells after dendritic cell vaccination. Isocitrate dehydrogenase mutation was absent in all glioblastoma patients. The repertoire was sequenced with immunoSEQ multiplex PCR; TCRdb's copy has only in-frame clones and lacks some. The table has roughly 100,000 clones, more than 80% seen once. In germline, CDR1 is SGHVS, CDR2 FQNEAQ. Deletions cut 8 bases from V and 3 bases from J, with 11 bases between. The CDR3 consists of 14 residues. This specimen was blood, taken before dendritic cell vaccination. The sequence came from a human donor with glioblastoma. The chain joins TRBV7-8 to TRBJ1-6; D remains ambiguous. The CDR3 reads CASQTGIYNSPLHF. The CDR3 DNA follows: TGTGCCAGCCAGACGGGGATCTATAATTCACCCCTCCACTTT.